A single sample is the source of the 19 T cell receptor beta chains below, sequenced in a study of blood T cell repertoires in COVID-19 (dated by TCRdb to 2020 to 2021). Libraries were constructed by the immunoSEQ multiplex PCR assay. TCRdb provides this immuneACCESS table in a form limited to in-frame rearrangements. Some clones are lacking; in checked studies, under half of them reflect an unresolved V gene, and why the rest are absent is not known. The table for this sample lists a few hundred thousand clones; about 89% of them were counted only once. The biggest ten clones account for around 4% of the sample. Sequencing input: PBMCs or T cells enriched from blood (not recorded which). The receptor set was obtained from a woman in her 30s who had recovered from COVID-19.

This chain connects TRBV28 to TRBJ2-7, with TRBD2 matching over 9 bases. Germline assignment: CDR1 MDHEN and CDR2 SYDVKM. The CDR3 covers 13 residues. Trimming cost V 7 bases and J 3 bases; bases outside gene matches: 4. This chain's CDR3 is CASKGLADYEQYF. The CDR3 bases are TGTGCCAGCAAGGGACTAGCAGACTACGAGCAGTACTTC.

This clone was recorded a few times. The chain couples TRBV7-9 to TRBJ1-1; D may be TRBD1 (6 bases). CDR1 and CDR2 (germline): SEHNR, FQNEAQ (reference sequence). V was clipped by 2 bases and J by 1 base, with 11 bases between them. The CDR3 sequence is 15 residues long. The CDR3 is CASSLTRTENTEAFF. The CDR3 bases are TGTGCCAGCAGCTTAACTCGGACAGAGAACACTGAAGCTTTCTTT.

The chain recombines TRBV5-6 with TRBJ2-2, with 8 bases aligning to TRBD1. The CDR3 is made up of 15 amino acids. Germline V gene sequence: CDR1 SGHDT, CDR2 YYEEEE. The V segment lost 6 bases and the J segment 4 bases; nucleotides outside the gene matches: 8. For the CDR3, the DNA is TGTGCCAGCACCGTAGGGACAGGACTCACCGGGGAGCTGTTTTTT. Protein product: CASTVGTGLTGELFF. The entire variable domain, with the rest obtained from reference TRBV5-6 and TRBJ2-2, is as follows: DAGVTQSPTHLIKTRGQQVTLRCSPKSGHDTVSWYQQALGQGPQFIFQYYEEEERQRGNFPDRFSGHQFPNYSSELNVNALLLGDSALYLCASTVGTGLTGELFFGEGSRLTVL.

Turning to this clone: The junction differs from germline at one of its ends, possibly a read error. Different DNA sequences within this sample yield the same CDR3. The chain's CDR3 is CASSIDSAVVGYTF. CDR3 nucleotides: TGCGCCAGCAGCATCGACAGTGCCGTGGTCGGCTACACCTTC. The rearrangement uses TRBV9 and TRBJ1-2; TRBD1 is a possible D gene (5 bases). Looked up from germline, CDR1 is SGDLS and CDR2 is YYNGEE. CDR3 length: 14 residues. Full variable domain (remainder filled in from reference TRBV9 and TRBJ1-2): DSGVTQTPKHLITATGQRVTLRCSPRSGDLSVYWYQQSLDQGLQFLIQYYNGEERAKGNILERFSAQQFPDLHSELNLSSLELGDSALYFCASSIDSAVVGYTFGSGTRLTVV.

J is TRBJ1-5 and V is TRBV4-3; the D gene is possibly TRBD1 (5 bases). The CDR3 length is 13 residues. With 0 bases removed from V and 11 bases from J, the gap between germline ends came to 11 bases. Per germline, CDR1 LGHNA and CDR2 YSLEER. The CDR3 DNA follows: TGCGCCAGCAGCCAAGATCCAGGGTGGACCCAGCATTTT. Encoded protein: CASSQDPGWTQHF.

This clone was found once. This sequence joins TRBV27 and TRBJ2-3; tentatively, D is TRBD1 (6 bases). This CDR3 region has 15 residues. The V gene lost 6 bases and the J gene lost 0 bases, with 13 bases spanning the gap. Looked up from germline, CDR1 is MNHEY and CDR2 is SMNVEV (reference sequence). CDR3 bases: TGTGCCAGCAGACGAAGACAGGATAGCACAGATACGCAGTATTTT. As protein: CASRRRQDSTDTQYF.

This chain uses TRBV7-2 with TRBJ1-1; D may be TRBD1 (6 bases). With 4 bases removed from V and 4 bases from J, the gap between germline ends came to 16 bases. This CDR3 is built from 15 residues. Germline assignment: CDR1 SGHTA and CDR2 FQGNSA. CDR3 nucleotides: TGTGCCAGCAGCTCTCGACAGGCGAGGGGCACTGAAGCTTTCTTT. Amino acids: CASSSRQARGTEAFF.

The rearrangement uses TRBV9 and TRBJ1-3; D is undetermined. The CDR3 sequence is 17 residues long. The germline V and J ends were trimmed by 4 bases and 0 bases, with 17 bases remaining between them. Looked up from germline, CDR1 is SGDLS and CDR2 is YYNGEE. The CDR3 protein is CASSPEVPGGSGNTIYF. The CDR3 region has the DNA TGTGCCAGCAGCCCAGAGGTTCCGGGTGGCTCTGGAAACACCATATATTTT.

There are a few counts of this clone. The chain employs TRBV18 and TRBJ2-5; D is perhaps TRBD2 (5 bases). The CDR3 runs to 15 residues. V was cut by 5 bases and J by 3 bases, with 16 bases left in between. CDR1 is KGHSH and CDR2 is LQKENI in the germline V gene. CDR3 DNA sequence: TGTGCCAGCTCAGTCACGGTAGGGAGTGAAGAGACCCAGTACTTC. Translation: CASSVTVGSEETQYF.

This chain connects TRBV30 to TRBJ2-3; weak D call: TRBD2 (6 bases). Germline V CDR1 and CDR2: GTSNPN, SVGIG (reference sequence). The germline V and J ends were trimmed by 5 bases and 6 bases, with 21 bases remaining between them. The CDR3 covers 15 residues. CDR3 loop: CAWARLGLFTDTQYF. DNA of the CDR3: TGTGCCTGGGCGCGACTAGGGTTATTCACGGATACGCAGTATTTT.

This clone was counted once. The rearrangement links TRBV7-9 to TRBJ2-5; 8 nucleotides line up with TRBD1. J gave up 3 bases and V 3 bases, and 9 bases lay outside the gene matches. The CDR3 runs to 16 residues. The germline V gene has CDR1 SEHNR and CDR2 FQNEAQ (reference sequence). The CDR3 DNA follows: TGTGCCAGCAGCTTCGGTAGAACAGGGGGAGAAGAGACCCAGTACTTC. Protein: CASSFGRTGGEETQYF. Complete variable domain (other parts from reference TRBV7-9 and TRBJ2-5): DTGVSQNPRHKITKRGQNVTFRCDPISEHNRLYWYRQTLGQGPEFLTYFQNEAQLEKSRLLSDRFSAERPKGSFSTLEIQRTEQGDSAMYLCASSFGRTGGEETQYFGPGTRLLVL.

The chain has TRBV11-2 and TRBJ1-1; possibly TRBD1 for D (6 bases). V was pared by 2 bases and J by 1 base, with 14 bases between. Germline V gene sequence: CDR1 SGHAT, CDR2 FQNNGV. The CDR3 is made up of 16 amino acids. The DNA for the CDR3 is TGTGCCAGCAGCTTACTCAGGGGCAATTGGAACACTGAAGCTTTCTTT. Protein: CASSLLRGNWNTEAFF.

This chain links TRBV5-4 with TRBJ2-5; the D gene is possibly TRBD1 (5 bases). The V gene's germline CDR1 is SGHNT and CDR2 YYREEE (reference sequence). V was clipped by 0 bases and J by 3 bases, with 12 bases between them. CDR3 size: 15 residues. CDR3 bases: TGTGCCAGCAGCTTGGATCAGGGCCGCGAAGAGACCCAGTACTTC. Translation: CASSLDQGREETQYF.

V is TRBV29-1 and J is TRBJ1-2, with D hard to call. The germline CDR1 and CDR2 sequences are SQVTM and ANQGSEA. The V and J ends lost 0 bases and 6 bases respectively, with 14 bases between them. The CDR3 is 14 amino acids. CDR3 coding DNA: TGCAGCGTTGAAGATTTTCAACAGCAAAATGGCTACACCTTC. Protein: CSVEDFQQQNGYTF.

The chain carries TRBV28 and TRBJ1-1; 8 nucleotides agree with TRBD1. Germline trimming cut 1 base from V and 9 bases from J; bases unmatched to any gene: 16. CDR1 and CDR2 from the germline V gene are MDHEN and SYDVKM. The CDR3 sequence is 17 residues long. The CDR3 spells CASSLSGETGAREKAFF. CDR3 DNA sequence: TGTGCCAGCAGTTTATCGGGAGAGACAGGGGCGAGGGAAAAAGCTTTCTTT.

As DNA, the CDR3 is TGTGCCAGCAGCTTTGGGACTGGTGGGGCCCAGTACTTC. This gives the protein CASSFGTGGAQYF. The chain couples TRBV7-2 to TRBJ2-5; a possible D gene is TRBD2 (6 bases). Trimming removed 3 bases from V and 9 bases from J, with 14 bases in between. Germline CDR1 SGHTA, CDR2 FQGNSA. CDR3 length: 13 residues. Together with reference TRBV7-2 and TRBJ2-5, the CDR3 gives the full variable domain: GAGVSQSPSNKVTEKGKDVELRCDPISGHTALYWYRQSLGQGLEFLIYFQGNSAPDKSGLPSDRFSAERTGGSVSTLTIQRTQQEDSAVYLCASSFGTGGAQYFGPGTRLLVL.

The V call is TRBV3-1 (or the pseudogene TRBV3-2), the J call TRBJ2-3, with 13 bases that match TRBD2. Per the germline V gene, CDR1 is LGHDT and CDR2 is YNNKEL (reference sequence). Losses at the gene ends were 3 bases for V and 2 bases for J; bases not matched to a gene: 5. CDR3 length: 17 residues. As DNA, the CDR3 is TGTGCCAGCAGCCAGGCGGGACTAGCGGGGCACACAGATACGCAGTATTTT. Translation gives CASSQAGLAGHTDTQYF.

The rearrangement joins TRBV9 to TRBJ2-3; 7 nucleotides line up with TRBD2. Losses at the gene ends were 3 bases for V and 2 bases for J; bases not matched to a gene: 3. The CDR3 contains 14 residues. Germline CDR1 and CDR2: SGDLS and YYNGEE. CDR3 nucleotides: TGTGCCAGCAGCGCTAGCGGAAACACAGATACGCAGTATTTT. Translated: CASSASGNTDTQYF.

The CDR3 bases are TGTGCCAGTAGTATTGACAGGGATTCGGCTGAAGCTTTCTTT. It specifies CASSIDRDSAEAFF. The chain combines TRBV19 with TRBJ1-1; TRBD1 matches at 7 bases. Trimming cost V 3 bases and J 6 bases; bases outside gene matches: 7. Germline V CDR1 and CDR2: LNHDA, SQIVND (reference sequence). This CDR3 spans 14 amino acids.